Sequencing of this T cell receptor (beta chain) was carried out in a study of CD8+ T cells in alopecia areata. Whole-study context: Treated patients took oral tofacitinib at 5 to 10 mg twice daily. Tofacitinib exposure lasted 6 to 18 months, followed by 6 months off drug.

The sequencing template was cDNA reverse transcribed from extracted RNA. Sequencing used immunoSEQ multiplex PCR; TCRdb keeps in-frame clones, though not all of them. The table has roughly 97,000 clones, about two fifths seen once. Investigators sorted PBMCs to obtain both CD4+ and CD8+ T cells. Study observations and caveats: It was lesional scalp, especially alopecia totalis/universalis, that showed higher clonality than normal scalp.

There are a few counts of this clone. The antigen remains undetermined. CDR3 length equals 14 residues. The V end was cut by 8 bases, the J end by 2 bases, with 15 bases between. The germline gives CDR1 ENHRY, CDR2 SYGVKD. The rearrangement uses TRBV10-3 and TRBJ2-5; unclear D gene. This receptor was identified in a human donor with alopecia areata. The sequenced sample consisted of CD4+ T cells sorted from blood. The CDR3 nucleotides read TGTGCCATCTCGACGCCAAGCCTACAAGAGACCCAGTACTTC. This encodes CAISTPSLQETQYF.